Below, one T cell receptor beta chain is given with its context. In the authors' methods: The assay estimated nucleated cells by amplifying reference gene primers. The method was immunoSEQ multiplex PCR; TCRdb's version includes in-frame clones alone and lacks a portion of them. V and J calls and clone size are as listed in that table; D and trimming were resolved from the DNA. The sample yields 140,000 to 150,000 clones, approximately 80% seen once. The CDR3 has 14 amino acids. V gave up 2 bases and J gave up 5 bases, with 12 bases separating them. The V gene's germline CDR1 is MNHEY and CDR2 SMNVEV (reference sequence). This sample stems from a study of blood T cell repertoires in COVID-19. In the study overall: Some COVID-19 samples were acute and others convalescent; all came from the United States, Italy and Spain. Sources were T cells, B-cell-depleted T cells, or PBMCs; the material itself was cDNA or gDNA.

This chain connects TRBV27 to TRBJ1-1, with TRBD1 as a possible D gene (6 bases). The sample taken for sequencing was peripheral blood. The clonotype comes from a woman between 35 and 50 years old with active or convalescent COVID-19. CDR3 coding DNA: TGTGCCAGCAGTTTAAGGGGGTCTCGGACTGAAGCTTTCTTT. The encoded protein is CASSLRGSRTEAFF.